This T cell receptor (beta chain) appears in the sequencing data of a study of blood T cell repertoires in COVID-19 (TCRdb year 2020). About the investigation overall: Collaborator samples came from the United States, Italy and Spain and covered acute and convalescent phases of COVID-19. The prospective study material was composed of cDNA or gDNA derived from T cells, B-cell-depleted T cells, or PBMCs. The dataset comprised deeply sampled blood TCRbeta repertoires from subjects exposed to, actively infected with, or recovered from COVID-19. The repertoires were released in a freely available public database intended as a resource for research on the immune response to SARS-CoV-2. Samples came from the ongoing ImmuneRACE study (first 160 participants) plus 1,254 subjects from 6 global collaborators. Sample metadata almost always included a de-identified subject ID, COVID-19 status, age in years and sex. HLA class I and class II types, where available, came from metadata supplied by the sample provider rather than from assay-based typing. General conclusions and limits of the study: How much clinical and demographic metadata was included differed by source and by participant, and the metadata was provided uncurated.

On this clone itself: This clone's antigen is unknown. The record has no base qualities; no much larger clone is one base away.

TCRbeta CDR3 regions were amplified from genomic DNA using the immunoSEQ Assay, a bias-controlled multiplex PCR. The paper's data handling went like this. The number of nucleated cells in each sample was estimated from the amplification of reference gene primers within the assay. To quantify the absolute abundance of each unique TCRbeta CDR3 rearrangement, sequence reads were collapsed and filtered. For each sample, productive Simpson clonality was calculated as the square root of Simpson's diversity index over productive rearrangements. In its TCRdb copy, this immuneACCESS table keeps in-frame sequences only and misses some clones. Where compared with another copy, unresolved V genes explain less than half of these, and the others have no known cause. D and trimming come from the DNA, and the V and J calls and clone size come from that table. The table for this sample lists roughly 300,000 clones; about nine tenths of them were counted only once. The leading ten clones occupy about 4.6% of the sample.

Participants in the prospective study were aged about 18 to 95 years, lived in some 24 United States geographic areas, and enrolled through a virtual design. Cohort assignment in the prospective study relied on participant-reported clinical history from a screening survey and a study questionnaire. Recovered participants in ImmuneRACE Cohort 3 were defined as having two consecutive negative NP/OP PCR tests, clearance from a healthcare professional, or resolution of symptoms. Each participant in the prospective study had whole blood, serum and a nasopharyngeal or oropharyngeal swab collected by mobile phlebotomists. Over a roughly 2-month period, participants in the prospective study had the option of providing additional blood draws and questionnaires. Blood samples from the prospective study were shipped frozen or at room temperature prior to DNA extraction. Cut back by 1 base and 4 bases, the V and J ends lie 14 bases apart. Including cysteine and phenylalanine, the CDR3 has 15 amino acids. Just CDR3 DNA is preserved here, 45 bases in frame from base 1. Based on the germline V gene, the CDR1 and CDR2 sequences are SGHTS and YDEGEE.

The TCR sequence derives from a man aged 30 to 45 who had recovered from COVID-19. The chain uses TRBV5-8 and TRBJ1-2; the D segment could be TRBD1, given 6 matching bases. The sample was PBMCs or T cells enriched from blood (not recorded which). CDR3 loop: CASSLSGRGTYGYTF. The sequenced DNA: TGTGCCAGCAGCTTGAGTGGCAGGGGCACCTATGGCTACACCTTC.